This T cell receptor beta chain was identified in a study of OX40 agonist ivuxolimab in advanced cancers. On the study more broadly: Patients enrolled in dose escalation were diagnosed with hepatocellular carcinoma, melanoma, renal cell or head and neck cancer. Partial responses were recorded for three patients, including one with hepatocellular carcinoma and two with cutaneous melanoma.

Whole-study findings and limits: Which antigen the expanded peripheral T cells recognized is unknown.

The germline V and J ends were trimmed by 2 bases and 3 bases, with 13 bases remaining between them. This CDR3 region has 15 residues. The V gene's germline CDR1 is ENHRY and CDR2 SYGVKD. TCRdb's copy holds only in-frame clones and misses some; the assay was immunoSEQ multiplex PCR. The data show roughly 70,000 clones, 85% seen once. Worth noting for this clone: Its matching antigen is unknown.

Sequencing used CD4+ or CD8+ T cells sorted from blood, obtained in a trial of the OX40 agonist ivuxolimab. This TCR was sampled from an adult with an advanced solid tumor such as melanoma, head and neck, liver or kidney cancer. The rearrangement links TRBV10-3 to TRBJ2-5; D is perhaps TRBD1 or TRBD2 (5 bases each). The CDR3 DNA reads as TGTGCCATCAGTGAGCCACATCGAGGGGAAGAGACCCAGTACTTC. Translated, it gives CAISEPHRGEETQYF.